A selection of T cell receptor beta chains follows, all from one sample in a study of cytomegalovirus exposure and HLA in healthy donors. Libraries were prepared by immunoSEQ multiplex PCR; TCRdb keeps only in-frame clonotypes and omits some of them. The data hold approximately 190,000 clones, with over 75% observed a single time. The sample was PBMCs. These receptors all come from a middle-aged man in good health and CMV-seropositive. Both conserved end residues are part of each CDR3. Fields, in order: CDR3 protein, CDR3 DNA, D gene, V gene, CDR3 length, clone size, J gene. A D gene is named only where the DNA matches it firmly. The size field is filled for only some rows; it gives once, few, many or a size class.

CDR3: CASSLQGSSPDTQYF
DNA: TGTGCCAGCAGCCTACAGGGTAGTAGCCCAGATACGCAGTATTTT
D: -
V: TRBV9
length: 15
size: -
J: TRBJ2-3

CDR3: CASSSGTRDTQYF
DNA: TGTGCCAGCAGCTCCGGGACACGAGATACGCAGTATTTT
D: -
V: TRBV7-3
length: 13
size: -
J: TRBJ2-3

CDR3: CASSYSGGTSSYEQYF
DNA: TGTGCCAGCAGTTACTCCGGCGGGACCAGCTCCTACGAGCAGTACTTC
D: -
V: TRBV6-6
length: 16
size: -
J: TRBJ2-7

CDR3: CASRVDRAYEQYF
DNA: TGTGCCAGCAGGGTGGACAGGGCCTACGAGCAGTACTTC
D: TRBD1
V: TRBV7-8
length: 13
size: once
J: TRBJ2-7

CDR3: CASSPLGSGPDQPQHF
DNA: TGTGCCAGCTCACCACTGGGGTCAGGGCCGGATCAGCCCCAGCATTTT
D: -
V: TRBV18
length: 16
size: -
J: TRBJ1-5

CDR3: CASSLNGQRLNTEAFF
DNA: TGTGCCAGCAGCTTAAATGGGCAACGGCTGAACACTGAAGCTTTCTTT
D: -
V: TRBV7-3
length: 16
size: -
J: TRBJ1-1

CDR3: CSSSLGGPSYGYTF
DNA: TGTTCCAGCAGCTTAGGAGGGCCGAGCTATGGCTACACCTTC
D: -
V: TRBV7-9
length: 14
size: -
J: TRBJ1-2

CDR3: CASRVLSGELFF
DNA: TGTGCCAGCAGAGTACTCTCCGGGGAGCTGTTTTTT
D: -
V: TRBV2
length: 12
size: -
J: TRBJ2-2

CDR3: CASSVVGLPYNEQFF
DNA: TGTGCCAGCAGCGTAGTAGGACTTCCCTACAATGAGCAGTTCTTC
D: -
V: TRBV9
length: 15
size: -
J: TRBJ2-1

CDR3: CASSPSRGDTQYF
DNA: TGTGCCAGCTCACCTTCCAGGGGTGATACGCAGTATTTT
D: -
V: TRBV18
length: 13
size: -
J: TRBJ2-3

CDR3: CASSLGTGNSPLHF
DNA: TGTGCCAGCAGCTTAGGCACAGGGAATTCACCCCTCCACTTT
D: -
V: TRBV7-9
length: 14
size: few
J: TRBJ1-6

CDR3: CAWSVSAGSSYEQYF
DNA: TGTGCCTGGAGTGTATCTGCCGGGAGCTCCTACGAGCAGTACTTC
D: -
V: TRBV30
length: 15
size: -
J: TRBJ2-7

CDR3: CASSLSGQGDEQYF
DNA: TGTGCCAGCAGCCTTTCGGGACAGGGTGACGAGCAGTACTTC
D: TRBD1
V: TRBV7-6
length: 14
size: -
J: TRBJ2-7

CDR3: CASSSQPVGGDTQYF
DNA: TGTGCCAGCAGCTCGCAACCGGTGGGGGGAGATACGCAGTATTTT
D: -
V: TRBV11-2
length: 15
size: -
J: TRBJ2-3

CDR3: CSVRTGVADTQYF
DNA: TGCAGCGTTCGGACAGGGGTGGCAGATACGCAGTATTTT
D: TRBD1
V: TRBV29-1
length: 13
size: -
J: TRBJ2-3

CDR3: CASRAGALNQPQHF
DNA: TGTGCCAGCAGGGCGGGAGCCCTCAATCAGCCCCAGCATTTT
D: -
V: TRBV2
length: 14
size: -
J: TRBJ1-5

CDR3: CASSLMGREQYF
DNA: TGTGCCAGCAGTTTAATGGGGAGGGAGCAGTACTTC
D: -
V: TRBV27
length: 12
size: few
J: TRBJ2-7

CDR3: CASSRHPTLNTEAFF
DNA: TGTGCCAGCAGCCGACACCCCACTTTGAACACTGAAGCTTTCTTT
D: -
V: TRBV7-8
length: 15
size: -
J: TRBJ1-1

CDR3: CAWSVLRALSGNTIYF
DNA: TGTGCCTGGAGTGTATTGAGGGCCCTCTCTGGAAACACCATATATTTT
D: -
V: TRBV30
length: 16
size: -
J: TRBJ1-3

CDR3: CASSATGNSGNTIYF
DNA: TGTGCCAGCAGCGCGACGGGAAACTCTGGAAACACCATATATTTT
D: -
V: TRBV7-3
length: 15
size: -
J: TRBJ1-3

CDR3: CASSPRQGGEQYF
DNA: TGTGCCAGCAGCCCTAGACAGGGCGGCGAGCAGTACTTC
D: TRBD1
V: TRBV28
length: 13
size: -
J: TRBJ2-7

CDR3: CASSRAAGTLNTEAFF
DNA: TGTGCCAGCAGCCGAGCCGCAGGAACCCTGAACACTGAAGCTTTCTTT
D: -
V: TRBV7-8
length: 16
size: once
J: TRBJ1-1

CDR3: CASSLGTGDTAFF
DNA: TGTGCCAGCAGCTTAGGGACAGGGGATACAGCTTTCTTT
D: TRBD1
V: TRBV11-1
length: 13
size: few
J: TRBJ1-1

CDR3: CASTRIGDNEQFF
DNA: TGTGCCAGCACACGGATCGGGGACAATGAGCAGTTCTTC
D: -
V: TRBV7-6
length: 13
size: -
J: TRBJ2-1

CDR3: CASSEPGQGETEAFF
DNA: TGTGCCAGCAGTGAGCCGGGACAGGGCGAGACTGAAGCTTTCTTT
D: TRBD1
V: TRBV25-1
length: 15
size: -
J: TRBJ1-1

CDR3: CASSYWDRMEQFF
DNA: TGTGCCAGCAGTTACTGGGACAGGATGGAGCAGTTCTTC
D: TRBD1
V: TRBV6-5
length: 13
size: -
J: TRBJ2-1

CDR3: CASSLGGPAGGSPGTQYF
DNA: TGTGCCAGCAGCTTAGGGGGCCCAGCGGGGGGAAGTCCGGGGACCCAGTACTTC
D: TRBD2
V: TRBV7-2
length: 18
size: -
J: TRBJ2-5

CDR3: CASSHPYSTALSYNEQFF
DNA: TGCGCCAGCAGCCACCCGTACTCTACCGCCCTCTCCTACAATGAGCAGTTCTTC
D: -
V: TRBV5-1
length: 18
size: -
J: TRBJ2-1

CDR3: CASSGSGTLGEGELFF
DNA: TGTGCCAGCAGTGGCTCCGGGACATTGGGTGAAGGGGAGCTGTTTTTT
D: -
V: TRBV6-4
length: 16
size: -
J: TRBJ2-2

CDR3: CATGLAPGNEQFF
DNA: TGCGCCACCGGACTAGCTCCTGGGAATGAGCAGTTCTTC
D: TRBD2
V: TRBV10-2
length: 13
size: -
J: TRBJ2-1

CDR3: CASSQGGESEGYTF
DNA: TGCGCCAGCAGCCAAGGGGGGGAATCGGAGGGCTACACCTTC
D: -
V: TRBV4-3
length: 14
size: few
J: TRBJ1-2

CDR3: CASSKQGPQETQYF
DNA: TGTGCCAGCAGCAAACAGGGACCCCAAGAGACCCAGTACTTC
D: -
V: TRBV7-3
length: 14
size: -
J: TRBJ2-5

CDR3: CASSYMGPGQGNGYTF
DNA: TGTGCCAGCAGTTACATGGGACCGGGACAGGGAAATGGCTACACCTTC
D: TRBD1
V: TRBV6-5
length: 16
size: -
J: TRBJ1-2

CDR3: CASSKLTGELFF
DNA: TGTGCCAGCAGCAAACTCACCGGGGAGCTGTTTTTT
D: -
V: TRBV7-6
length: 12
size: -
J: TRBJ2-2

CDR3: CASRSGQGSPEAFF
DNA: TGTGCCAGCAGATCGGGGCAGGGGAGCCCTGAAGCTTTCTTT
D: -
V: TRBV5-4
length: 14
size: once
J: TRBJ1-1

CDR3: CASGETGTANEKLFF
DNA: TGTGCCAGCGGGGAGACCGGGACAGCTAATGAAAAACTGTTTTTT
D: TRBD1
V: TRBV28
length: 15
size: -
J: TRBJ1-4

CDR3: CASSSTGTGLPYEQYF
DNA: TGCGCCAGCAGCTCGACCGGGACAGGGCTCCCCTACGAGCAGTACTTC
D: TRBD1
V: TRBV5-1
length: 16
size: -
J: TRBJ2-7

CDR3: CASSLMGWANYGYTF
DNA: TGTGCCAGCAGCTTAATGGGCTGGGCTAACTATGGCTACACCTTC
D: -
V: TRBV7-2
length: 15
size: -
J: TRBJ1-2

CDR3: CASSPVSLNPSTDTQYF
DNA: TGTGCCAGCTCACCAGTTAGTTTGAACCCTAGCACAGATACGCAGTATTTT
D: -
V: TRBV18
length: 17
size: -
J: TRBJ2-3

CDR3: CASSLRGTGYQPQHF
DNA: TGTGCCAGCAGTTTGAGGGGTACAGGGTATCAGCCCCAGCATTTT
D: -
V: TRBV27
length: 15
size: few
J: TRBJ1-5

CDR3: CAWEPGQGGTEAFF
DNA: TGTGCCTGGGAGCCGGGACAGGGGGGCACTGAAGCTTTCTTT
D: TRBD1
V: TRBV30
length: 14
size: -
J: TRBJ1-1

CDR3: CAVSEGTSETDTQYF
DNA: TGTGCCGTTTCCGAGGGGACTAGCGAAACAGATACGCAGTATTTT
D: TRBD2
V: TRBV6-6
length: 15
size: few
J: TRBJ2-3

CDR3: CASSLAASGGRDTQYF
DNA: TGTGCCAGCAGCTTAGCTGCTAGCGGGGGAAGAGATACGCAGTATTTT
D: TRBD2
V: TRBV7-2
length: 16
size: -
J: TRBJ2-3

CDR3: CASSLAYRGPASYEQYF
DNA: TGTGCCAGCAGCTTGGCCTACAGGGGCCCCGCCTCCTACGAGCAGTACTTC
D: TRBD1
V: TRBV5-5
length: 17
size: -
J: TRBJ2-7

CDR3: CASSLVGQVAWDTQYF
DNA: TGCGCCAGCAGCTTGGTGGGACAGGTCGCTTGGGATACGCAGTATTTT
D: TRBD1
V: TRBV5-1
length: 16
size: -
J: TRBJ2-3

CDR3: CASSPNLQAEAFF
DNA: TGTGCTAGCAGCCCTAATTTACAGGCTGAAGCTTTCTTT
D: -
V: TRBV7-7
length: 13
size: medium-sized
J: TRBJ1-1

CDR3: CASSQTWNTEAFF
DNA: TGTGCCAGCAGCCAGACATGGAACACTGAAGCTTTCTTT
D: -
V: TRBV11-1
length: 13
size: -
J: TRBJ1-1

CDR3: CASLTGGSGELFF
DNA: TGCGCCAGCCTTACAGGGGGCTCCGGGGAGCTGTTTTTT
D: TRBD1
V: TRBV10-2
length: 13
size: -
J: TRBJ2-2

CDR3: CASSLGLTGTGELFF
DNA: TGTGCCAGCAGCTTAGGCCTAACAGGGACCGGGGAGCTGTTTTTT
D: -
V: TRBV7-2
length: 15
size: -
J: TRBJ2-2

CDR3: CATSWDRKFYGYTF
DNA: TGTGCCACCAGCTGGGACAGGAAATTTTATGGCTACACCTTC
D: TRBD1
V: TRBV15
length: 14
size: -
J: TRBJ1-2

CDR3: CASSIYREAQPQHF
DNA: TGTGCCAGCAGTATTTACAGGGAAGCTCAGCCCCAGCATTTT
D: -
V: TRBV7-8
length: 14
size: -
J: TRBJ1-5

CDR3: CASSQGIGGTGELFF
DNA: TGTGCCAGCAGCCAAGGGATAGGGGGCACCGGGGAGCTGTTTTTT
D: -
V: TRBV4-2
length: 15
size: few
J: TRBJ2-2

CDR3: CASSPKTSFGANVLTF
DNA: TGTGCCAGCAGCCCAAAAACTAGCTTTGGGGCCAACGTCCTGACTTTC
D: -
V: TRBV7-2
length: 16
size: -
J: TRBJ2-6

CDR3: CASSYSVIMNTEAFF
DNA: TGTGCCAGCAGTTATTCGGTAATCATGAACACTGAAGCTTTCTTT
D: -
V: TRBV6-5
length: 15
size: few
J: TRBJ1-1

CDR3: CAISTTGPSYEQYF
DNA: TGTGCCATCAGTACGACAGGTCCTTCCTACGAGCAGTACTTC
D: -
V: TRBV10-3
length: 14
size: -
J: TRBJ2-7

CDR3: CASSVAPLADSNEQFF
DNA: TGTGCCAGCAGCGTAGCCCCGTTAGCGGACTCCAATGAGCAGTTCTTC
D: -
V: TRBV9
length: 16
size: -
J: TRBJ2-1

CDR3: CASSLGGVGTDTQYF
DNA: TGTGCCAGCAGCTTAGGGGGGGTCGGCACAGATACGCAGTATTTT
D: -
V: TRBV7-9
length: 15
size: few
J: TRBJ2-3

CDR3: CASSHSGNTGELFF
DNA: TGTGCCAGCAGTCATAGCGGGAACACCGGGGAGCTGTTTTTT
D: -
V: TRBV28
length: 14
size: -
J: TRBJ2-2